The T cell receptor beta chain described here comes from a study of Ad26.COV2.S vaccination and SARS-CoV-2 variants. Study-wide findings and caveats: Analyses of TCR breadth and depth may have underestimated total T cell responses. Participants given vaccine showed non-spike TCR breadth similar to that of placebo recipients.

Using immunoSEQ multiplex PCR, the repertoire was profiled, and TCRdb retains in-frame clones only, with some absent. The sample consists of around 340,000 clones, approximately 86% of them appearing once. Treatment here: around 19 received Ad26.COV2.S at low or high dose, single or two shots; about 5 received placebo; per-sample allocation not given. Specimens were obtained on day 63 following the first vaccine or placebo injection. An Ad26 vector was used to express Wuhan-strain SARS-CoV-2 spike as the vaccine. Of note for this clone: Its antigen remains unknown.

Trimming removed 7 bases at V and 0 bases at J, with 22 bases between. The CDR3 has 17 residues. CDR1 is SGHDT and CDR2 is YYEEEE in the germline V gene. This chain joins TRBV5-6 and TRBJ2-5, with D perhaps TRBD2 (6 bases). The clonotype was recovered from a person between 18 and 65 years old who received the Ad26.COV2.S COVID-19 vaccine or a placebo. This material consisted of peripheral blood, taken in a trial of Ad26.COV2.S vaccine versus placebo. The CDR3 region is CASRRAAERGNQETQYF. The CDR3 bases are TGTGCCAGCCGGCGGGCAGCCGAACGCGGGAACCAAGAGACCCAGTACTTC.